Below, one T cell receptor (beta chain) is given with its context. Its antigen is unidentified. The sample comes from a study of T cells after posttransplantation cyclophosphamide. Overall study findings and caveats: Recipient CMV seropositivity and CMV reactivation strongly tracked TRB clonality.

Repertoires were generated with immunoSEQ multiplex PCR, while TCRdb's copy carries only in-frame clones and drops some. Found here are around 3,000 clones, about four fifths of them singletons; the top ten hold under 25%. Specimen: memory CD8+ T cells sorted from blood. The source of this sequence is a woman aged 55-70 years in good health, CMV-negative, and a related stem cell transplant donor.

The CDR3 region has the DNA TGTGCCAGCAGCCGACCCGGACAGGACCTTTACAATGAGCAGTTCTTC. As protein: CASSRPGQDLYNEQFF. This chain connects TRBV28 to TRBJ2-1, with TRBD1 identical over 7 bases. The CDR3 runs to 16 residues. The germline gives CDR1 MDHEN, CDR2 SYDVKM. Unmatched junction bases numbered 12, after V lost 6 bases and J lost 4 bases.